Shown below are 9 T cell receptor beta chains from a single sample sequenced in a study of beta chain features in type 1 diabetes. Reverse transcription of all isolated RNA meant that expressed TCRB transcripts were sequenced. The method was immunoSEQ multiplex PCR; TCRdb's version includes in-frame clones alone and lacks a portion of them. The table lists under 550,000 clones, 11% of them singletons, with 0.045% to 0.05% in the top ten. Sequencing was performed on naive CD4+ T cells from blood. These receptors originate from a woman younger than 30 in good health.

The V and J genes are TRBV5-1 and TRBJ2-3; TRBD1 is a possible D gene (7 bases). The germline V and J ends were trimmed by 0 bases and 4 bases, with 15 bases remaining between them. CDR1 is SGHRS and CDR2 is YFSETQ in the germline V gene. This CDR3 is built from 16 residues. CDR3 loop: CASSLAGGQGADTQYF. CDR3 nucleotide sequence: TGCGCCAGCAGCTTGGCTGGAGGGCAGGGGGCAGATACGCAGTATTTT. The whole variable domain, filled in from reference TRBV5-1 and TRBJ2-3, reads KAGVTQTPRYLIKTRGQQVTLSCSPISGHRSVSWYQQTPGQGLQFLFEYFSETQRNKGNFPGRFSGRQFSNSRSEMNVSTLELGDSALYLCASSLAGGQGADTQYFGPGTRLTVL.

The chain recombines TRBV11-2 with TRBJ1-6; 10 bases are shared with TRBD1. J lost 11 bases, V lost 4 bases, and 2 bases had no gene match. Germline loops: CDR1 SGHAT, CDR2 FQNNGV. The CDR3 is 13 amino acids. CDR3 protein: CASSSDRGAPLHF. In nucleotides, the CDR3 is TGTGCCAGCAGCTCGGACAGGGGGGCACCCCTCCACTTT.

The CDR3 sequence: CASSPLPGLAGYTDTQYF. For the CDR3, the DNA is TGTGCCAGCTCACCGCTCCCGGGACTAGCGGGGTACACAGATACGCAGTATTTT. The chain uses TRBV18 and TRBJ2-3; 13 bases match TRBD2. CDR1 and CDR2 (germline): KGHSH, LQKENI. J gave up 2 bases and V 3 bases, and 8 bases lay outside the gene matches. The CDR3 is 18 amino acids.

The chain is built from TRBV30 and TRBJ2-5; D perhaps matches TRBD2 (6 bases). The J call may not be correct, given that the DNA end is closer to TRBJ2-7. The CDR3 is 14 residues long. Germline V CDR1 and CDR2: GTSNPN, SVGIG (reference sequence). For the CDR3, the DNA is TGTGCCTGGAGGGGACGGGAGTACGTCTACGAGCAGTACTTC. Translation: CAWRGREYVYEQYF.

Here the CDR3 reads CASIMGTGPQETQYF. The CDR3 bases are TGTGCCAGCATCATGGGGACAGGGCCGCAAGAGACCCAGTACTTC. This chain links TRBV21-1 with TRBJ2-5; the D call in the table, TRBD1, was not verified against the DNA. TRBV21-1 is a recognized pseudogene. This CDR3 has 15 amino acids.

This chain joins TRBV6-1 and TRBJ2-1; tentatively, D is TRBD2 (5 bases). V was pared by 0 bases and J by 7 bases, with 7 bases between. CDR3 size: 13 residues. The V gene's germline CDR1 is MNHNS and CDR2 SASEGT. The CDR3 sequence: CASSEAGGNEQFF. CDR3 in DNA: TGTGCCAGCAGTGAAGCTGGAGGAAATGAGCAGTTCTTC.

J is TRBJ2-7 and V is TRBV7-2; maybe TRBD2 (5 bases). The CDR3 is made up of 14 amino acids. Between the trimmed V and J ends, which lost 5 bases and 1 base, there was a span of 12 bases. Germline CDR1 SGHTA, CDR2 FQGNSA. The CDR3 here is CASSPGPGSYEQYF. DNA for the CDR3: TGTGCCAGCAGCCCTGGACCGGGGTCCTACGAGCAGTACTTC.

This clone was observed a handful of times. The rearrangement uses TRBV7-2 and TRBJ2-1; D is unresolved. CDR1 is SGHTA and CDR2 is FQGNSA in the germline V gene. The V gene lost 4 bases and the J gene lost 4 bases, with 14 bases spanning the gap. This CDR3 spans 15 amino acids. CDR3 sequence (DNA): TGTGCCAGCAGCTCAGTATCTAGGGCGTACAATGAGCAGTTCTTC. It translates to CASSSVSRAYNEQFF.

This chain uses TRBV7-2 with TRBJ1-1; TRBD1 might be the D (5 bases). CDR1 SGHTA and CDR2 FQGNSA come from the germline V gene. CDR3 length: 11 amino acids. V was pared by 5 bases and J by 10 bases, with 11 bases between. The CDR3 DNA reads as TGTGCCAGCAGCCTAGGGGTAATAGCTTTCTTT. It codes for CASSLGVIAFF.